Shown below are 20 T cell receptor beta chains from a single sample sequenced in a study of neurological immune-mediated disorders. Each CDR3 protein gets one entry after TCRdb re-called the 5' RACE reads with MiXCR. The repertoire holds tens of thousands of distinct CDR3 sequences, with approximately 9.2% as singletons. As for time point: longitudinal time-point 3. Sequencing was performed on PBMCs. These receptors were collected from a woman in her thirties or forties in good health.

The gene calls are TRBV19 and TRBJ1-1; D ambiguous. CDR1 and CDR2 (germline): LNHDA, SQIVND (reference sequence). The CDR3 is 15 residues long. V gave up 10 bases and J gave up 1 base, with 19 bases separating them. The DNA of the CDR3 is TGTGCCACTTCGCACTGGATTCCAGGGAACACTGAAGCTTTCTTT. Protein product: CATSHWIPGNTEAFF.

This clonotype was detected many times. The chain links TRBV7-9 to TRBJ1-1, with D maybe TRBD1 (6 bases). V was cut by 3 bases and J by 4 bases, with 9 bases left in between. The CDR3 spans 13 residues. Germline CDR1 SEHNR, CDR2 FQNEAQ (reference sequence). CDR3 DNA: TGTGCCAGCAGCTTCGGCAGGGGCACTGAAGCTTTCTTT. Its protein product is CASSFGRGTEAFF.

This clonotype was observed at least ten times. The chain joins TRBV12-3 or TRBV12-4 to TRBJ2-7; a weak D match, TRBD1 (5 bases). V lost 5 bases and J lost 4, with 18 bases in between. The CDR3 has 15 residues. CDR3 nucleotides: TGTGCCAGCAGTCCCGATGTAGTAGGGGTTTACGAGCAGTACTTC. This codes for CASSPDVVGVYEQYF.

This clonotype was observed at least ten times. The rearrangement links TRBV20-1 to TRBJ1-1; possibly TRBD1 for D (6 bases). Germline CDR1 is DFQATT and CDR2 is SNEGSKA (reference sequence). The CDR3 loop spans 14 amino acids. The V and J ends lost 4 bases and 3 bases respectively, with 15 bases between them. The CDR3 DNA follows: TGCAGTGCTATAGTTAGGGGGGGAGACACTGAAGCTTTCTTT. It is translated as CSAIVRGGDTEAFF.

Comments on this clonotype: A read error may explain this, as a much larger clone is one base away. The gene calls are TRBV10-3 and TRBJ2-1; the D gene is possibly TRBD2 (6 bases). The V gene's germline CDR1 is ENHRY and CDR2 SYGVKD. Trimming took 6 bases from V and 6 from J, leaving 12 bases between them. The CDR3 spans 13 residues. CDR3 sequence: CAIRLVGGNEQFF. The CDR3 nucleotides are TGTGCCATCAGACTAGTGGGAGGCAATGAGCAGTTCTTC.

This clonotype was detected ten times or more. V gene TRBV5-5 combines with J gene TRBJ2-3; D unclear. The V gene's germline CDR1 is SGHKS and CDR2 YYEKEE (reference sequence). The ends were cut back, 1 base at V and 3 bases at J, with 6 bases in the middle. The CDR3 is 13 residues long. The CDR3, as DNA: TGTGCCAGCAGCTTGTTTAGAACAGATACGCAGTATTTT. Its translation: CASSLFRTDTQYF. The full variable domain, completed using reference TRBV5-5 and TRBJ2-3, is DAGVTQSPTHLIKTRGQQVTLRCSPISGHKSVSWYQQVLGQGPQFIFQYYEKEERGRGNFPDRFSARQFPNYSSELNVNALLLGDSALYLCASSLFRTDTQYFGPGTRLTVL.

This clonotype was seen many times. This chain links TRBV12-3 or TRBV12-4 with TRBJ1-6, with D hard to call. V gave up 5 bases and J gave up 7 bases, with 15 bases separating them. The CDR3 consists of 15 residues. CDR3 in DNA: TGTGCCAGCAGTCCTCGGGGTGATGGGAATTCACCCCTCCACTTT. Its translation: CASSPRGDGNSPLHF.

A word on this clonotype: This may come from a read error, since a much larger clone is one base off. The genes are TRBV12-3 or TRBV12-4 and TRBJ1-1, with 8 bases aligning to TRBD1. CDR3 size: 15 residues. The CDR3: CDSSLRQGTNTEAFF. CDR3 coding DNA: TGTGACAGCAGTCTAAGACAGGGGACGAACACTGAAGCTTTCTTT.

The sample holds many counts of this clonotype. The V and J genes are TRBV5-1 and TRBJ1-6; D ambiguous. Germline CDR1 is SGHRS and CDR2 is YFSETQ. Trimming shortened V by 2 bases and J by 8 bases, and 8 bases separated the two germline ends. The CDR3 is 13 amino acids. This CDR3 is CASSLVTDSPLHF. The CDR3 DNA reads TGCGCCAGCAGCTTAGTTACGGATTCACCCCTCCACTTT.

This clonotype came up many times. The genes are TRBV10-2 and TRBJ2-3, with D uncertain. The CDR3 is 14 residues long. V shed 4 bases and J shed 6 bases, with 14 bases lying between them. Germline assignment: CDR1 WSHSY and CDR2 SAAADI. The CDR3 sequence is CASSGSGLGDTQYF. The CDR3 bases are TGCGCCAGCAGTGGGTCTGGCCTGGGGGATACGCAGTATTTT.

This clonotype has just a few counts. The CDR3 sequence is CATRGNTDTQYF. The CDR3 DNA reads TGTGCCACCCGGGGGAACACAGATACGCAGTATTTT. This sequence joins TRBV7-9 and TRBJ2-3; a possible D gene is TRBD2 (6 bases). Trimming took 10 bases from V and 2 from J, leaving 10 bases between them. The CDR3 totals 12 residues. In germline, CDR1 is SEHNR, CDR2 FQNEAQ (reference sequence).

This clonotype was detected ten times or more. The chain combines TRBV7-2 with TRBJ1-5; the D is unclear. V lost 2 bases to trimming and J lost 2 bases, with 7 bases between them. The CDR3 totals 14 residues. Germline CDR1 SGHTA, CDR2 FQGNSA. The CDR3 DNA sequence: TGTGCCAGCAGCTTATGGGTAGGCAATCAGCCCCAGCATTTT. Protein: CASSLWVGNQPQHF.

This clonotype has ten or more counts. The V gene is TRBV7-9, the J gene TRBJ1-6; D uncertain. The V end lost 1 base, the J end lost 5 bases, and 18 bases lay between the germline ends. Germline V gene data show CDR1 as SEHNR and CDR2 as FQNEAQ (reference sequence). The length of the CDR3 is 18 residues. CDR3 loop: CASSLGLSSTGDNSPLHF. For the CDR3, the DNA is TGTGCCAGCAGCTTAGGGTTATCCAGTACGGGTGATAATTCACCCCTCCACTTT.

This clonotype was seen many times. This sequence joins TRBV5-1 and TRBJ1-1; 9 positions match TRBD1. Germline V CDR1 and CDR2: SGHRS, YFSETQ. Trimming removed 0 bases from V and 0 bases from J; junction bases left unmatched: 3. This CDR3 has 16 amino acids. CDR3 in DNA: TGCGCCAGCAGCTTGGGGCGGACAGGGGTGAACACTGAAGCTTTCTTT. Translation: CASSLGRTGVNTEAFF. The whole variable domain, remainder taken from reference TRBV5-1 and TRBJ1-1, is KAGVTQTPRYLIKTRGQQVTLSCSPISGHRSVSWYQQTPGQGLQFLFEYFSETQRNKGNFPGRFSGRQFSNSRSEMNVSTLELGDSALYLCASSLGRTGVNTEAFFGQGTRLTVV.

This clonotype was seen at least ten times. The chain recombines TRBV7-3 with TRBJ1-2; D uncertain. The CDR3 totals 15 residues. Per germline, CDR1 SGHTA and CDR2 FQGTGA. V lost 3 bases and J lost 3, with 14 bases in between. CDR3 protein: CASSLDPGGHYGYTF. The CDR3 region has the DNA TGTGCCAGCAGCTTGGACCCCGGAGGTCACTATGGCTACACCTTC.

In its sample, this clonotype was seen a few times. The rearrangement joins TRBV29-1 to TRBJ2-5; TRBD1 aligns across 7 bases. V lost 7 bases, J lost 5 bases, and 7 bases stayed unmatched. CDR1 SQVTM and CDR2 ANQGSEA come from the germline V gene. The CDR3 covers 12 residues. Here the CDR3 DNA reads TGCAGCGGAGGGACAGAGTGGGAGACCCAGTACTTC. It specifies CSGGTEWETQYF.

This clonotype was detected ten times or more. The chain's CDR3 is CSAPASVLRADTQYF. DNA for the CDR3: TGCAGTGCCCCTGCTAGCGTTCTACGGGCAGATACGCAGTATTTT. The chain links TRBV20-1 to TRBJ2-3, with D possibly matching TRBD2 (6 bases). Trimming shortened V by 6 bases and J by 4 bases, and 20 bases separated the two germline ends. The CDR3 runs 15 residues. Germline CDR1 reads DFQATT; CDR2 reads SNEGSKA (reference sequence).

V usage is TRBV30 and J usage is TRBJ2-3; possibly TRBD2 for D (6 bases). CDR1 is GTSNPN, CDR2 SVGIG, per germline (reference sequence). V lost 3 bases, J lost 6 bases, and 13 bases lay in between. The CDR3 loop spans 13 amino acids. The CDR3 DNA reads as TGTGCCTGGAGCAAACGGGGGTCCGATACGCAGTATTTT. It is translated as CAWSKRGSDTQYF. The entire variable domain, with the rest obtained from reference TRBV30 and TRBJ2-3, is as follows: SQTIHQWPATLVQPVGSPLSLECTVEGTSNPNLYWYRQAAGRGLQLLFYSVGIGQISSEVPQNLSASRPQDRQFILSSKKLLLSDSGFYLCAWSKRGSDTQYFGPGTRLTVL.

This clonotype was picked up many times. CDR3 sequence reads: CASSLEAGAGANVLTF. In DNA, the CDR3 is TGCGCCAGCAGCCTTGAAGCAGGCGCTGGGGCCAACGTCCTGACTTTC. The chain joins TRBV5-1 to TRBJ2-6; D call uncertain. The CDR3 sequence is 16 residues long. The germline CDR1 and CDR2 sequences are SGHRS and YFSETQ. V was cut by 4 bases and J by 2 bases, with 13 bases left in between.

This clonotype was counted many times. The rearrangement links TRBV3-1 to TRBJ2-7, with D tentatively TRBD1 or TRBD2 (7 bases each). Trimming stripped 5 bases from V and 3 bases from J, with 14 bases between. The V gene's germline CDR1 is LGHDT and CDR2 YNNKEL (reference sequence). This CDR3 is 14 amino acids long. This chain's CDR3 is CASSSQGGDYEQYF. CDR3 nucleotide sequence: TGTGCCAGCAGCTCCCAGGGGGGGGACTACGAGCAGTACTTC.